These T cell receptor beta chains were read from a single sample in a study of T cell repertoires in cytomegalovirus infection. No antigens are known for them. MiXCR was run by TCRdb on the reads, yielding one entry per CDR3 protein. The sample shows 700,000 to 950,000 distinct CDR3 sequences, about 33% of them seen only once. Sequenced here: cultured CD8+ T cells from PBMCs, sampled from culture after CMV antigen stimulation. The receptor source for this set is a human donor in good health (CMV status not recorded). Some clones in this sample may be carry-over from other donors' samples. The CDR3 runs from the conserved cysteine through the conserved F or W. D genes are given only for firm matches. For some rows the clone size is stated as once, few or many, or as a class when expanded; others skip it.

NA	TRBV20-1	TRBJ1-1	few	TGCAGTGCTAGAGTCGGGGGCACTGAAGCTTTCTTT	CSARVGGTEAFF
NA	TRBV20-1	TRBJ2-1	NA	TGCAGTGCCTCGGGTCCGTCATGGAATGAGCAGTCCTTC	CSASGPSWNEQSF
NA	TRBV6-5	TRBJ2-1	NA	TGTGCCAGCACTCCATCCGCGCAGGGATCCCTCTCCTACAATGAGCAGTTCTTC	CASTPSAQGSLSYNEQFF
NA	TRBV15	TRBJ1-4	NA	TGTGCCACCAGCAGAGAGGGCGGTTCTAATGAAAAACTGTTTTTT	CATSREGGSNEKLFF
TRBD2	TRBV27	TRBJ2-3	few	TGTGCCAGCAACCGGGGGGGCACAGATACGCAGTATTTT	CASNRGGTDTQYF
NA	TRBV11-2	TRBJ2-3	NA	TGTGCCAGCAGCTCCGGAACGCCAGATACGCAGTATTTT	CASSSGTPDTQYF
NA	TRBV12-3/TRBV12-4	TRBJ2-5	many	TGTGCCAGCAGTTCGGCCGTCGGTATGGAGACCCAGTACTTC	CASSSAVGMETQYF
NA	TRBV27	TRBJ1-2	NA	TGTGCCAGCAGTCCGGACAACCCACTAGGCTATGGCTACACCTTC	CASSPDNPLGYGYTF
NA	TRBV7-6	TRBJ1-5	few	TGTGCCAGCAGCCAGTCCCAAACCCAGCCCCAGCATTTT	CASSQSQTQPQHF
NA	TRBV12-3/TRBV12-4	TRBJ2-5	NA	TGTGCCAGCAGTTTTTTAACCGATCTCCAAGAGACCCAGTACTTC	CASSFLTDLQETQYF
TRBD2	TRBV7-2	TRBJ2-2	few	TGTGCCAGCAGTCCTCTAGCGGTCTCGAACACCGGGGAGCTGTTTTTT	CASSPLAVSNTGELFF
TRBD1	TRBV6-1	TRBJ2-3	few	TGTGCCAGCAGAAAGGACAGGGGAGCTAGCACAGATACGCAGTATTTT	CASRKDRGASTDTQYF
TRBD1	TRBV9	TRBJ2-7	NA	TGTGCCAGCAGCGTGGGGACAGCGGCGTACGAGCAGTACTTC	CASSVGTAAYEQYF
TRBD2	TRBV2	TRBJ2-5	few	TGTGCCACTGGGACTAGCGAAGAGACCCAGTACTTC	CATGTSEETQYF
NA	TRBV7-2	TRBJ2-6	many	TGTGCCAGCAGGGAGGGCGTTGTCCTGACTTTC	CASREGVVLTF
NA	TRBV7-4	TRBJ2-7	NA	TGTGCCAGCAGCTTAGGTGGGGGGGCGGTCTACGAGCAGTACTTC	CASSLGGGAVYEQYF
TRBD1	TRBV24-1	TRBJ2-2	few	TGTGCCACCAGTGATTGGGGACAGGTCGGGAACACCGGGGAGCTGTTTTTT	CATSDWGQVGNTGELFF
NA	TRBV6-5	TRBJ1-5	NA	TGTGCCAGCAGTGCCGGGACGGAAAGTTATCAGCTCCAGCATTTT	CASSAGTESYQLQHF
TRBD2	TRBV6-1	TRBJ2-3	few	TGTGCCAGCAGCTCCGTAGCGGGGGGGCGAAATACGCAGTATTTT	CASSSVAGGRNTQYF
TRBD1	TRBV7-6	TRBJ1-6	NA	TGTGCCAGCAGCCCCTCCCCCACACAGGGACAGGGTTCACCCCTCCACTTT	CASSPSPTQGQGSPLHF
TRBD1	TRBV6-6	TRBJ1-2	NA	TGTGCCAGCAGTTACCCACGGACAGGTCAACCTCCCGCAGGGGGCTACACCTTC	CASSYPRTGQPPAGGYTF
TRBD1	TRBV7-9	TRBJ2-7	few	TGTGCCAGCAGCTTCAGGACAGGGGGAGTGGGGGAGCAGTACTTC	CASSFRTGGVGEQYF
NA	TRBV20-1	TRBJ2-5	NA	TGCAGTGCTAGTTTGGGGGCGCGACAAGAGACCCAGTACTTC	CSASLGARQETQYF
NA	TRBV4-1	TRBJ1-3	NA	TGCGCCAGCAGCCAAACCGGGACAACTGGAAACACCATATATTTT	CASSQTGTTGNTIYF
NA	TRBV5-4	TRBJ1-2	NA	TGTGCCAGCAGCTTGGACCGGGGTTTCGTATTTGGCTACACCTTC	CASSLDRGFVFGYTF
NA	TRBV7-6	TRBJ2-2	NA	TGTGCCAGCAGCCACGACAGGAGGGACACCGGGGAGCTGTTTTTT	CASSHDRRDTGELFF
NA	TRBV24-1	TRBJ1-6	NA	TGTGCCACCACCACGGGGCGGAGCGGGGCACCCCTCCACTTT	CATTTGRSGAPLHF
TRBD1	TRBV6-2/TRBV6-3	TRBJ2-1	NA	TGTGCCAGCAGTCAACAGGGGGCTTACAATGAGCAGTTCTTC	CASSQQGAYNEQFF
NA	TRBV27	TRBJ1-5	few	TGTGCCAGCAGCCGGCACAAGTCCGGCAATCAGCCCCAGCATTTT	CASSRHKSGNQPQHF
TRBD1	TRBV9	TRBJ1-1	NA	TGTGCCAGCAGCGTAGCCCCTGGGGGGGGACAGGTAAAAGTCACTGAAGCTTTCTTT	CASSVAPGGGQVKVTEAFF
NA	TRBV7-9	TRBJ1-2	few	TGTGCCAGCAGCTTAGCTGATCCGGGGCCGAGCTATGGCTACACCTTC	CASSLADPGPSYGYTF
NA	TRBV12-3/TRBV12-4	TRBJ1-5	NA	TGTGCCAGCAGTTTTTTGACAGAAGGTAGCAATCAGCCCCAGCATTTT	CASSFLTEGSNQPQHF
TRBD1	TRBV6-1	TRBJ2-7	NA	TGTGCCCGCGCCAACCCCGGGACAGGGGTTTACGAGCAGTACTTC	CARANPGTGVYEQYF
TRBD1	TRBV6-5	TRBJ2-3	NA	TGTGCCACCGGGACAGGGACGACAGATACGCAGTATTTT	CATGTGTTDTQYF
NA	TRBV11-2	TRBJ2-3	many	TGTGCCAGCAGCTTATCAATCAGGGACACAGATACGCAGTATTTT	CASSLSIRDTDTQYF
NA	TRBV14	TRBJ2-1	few	TGTGCCAGCAGCCAAGATCCCACCGGGATGGGTAATGAGCAGTTCTTC	CASSQDPTGMGNEQFF